The rows below give T cell receptor beta chains drawn from one sample of a study of T-cell reconstitution after alpha-beta-depleted transplantation in children. MiXCR was run by TCRdb on the PCR reads, yielding one entry per CDR3 protein. The data hold over 200,000 distinct CDR3 sequences, with under 13% observed a single time. This specimen consisted of PBMCs, obtained before TCRalphabeta/CD19-depleted stem cell transplant. These receptors originate from a child under two years old with acute myeloid leukemia, due to receive a stem cell transplant. The CDR3 runs from the conserved cysteine through the conserved F or W. D genes are given only for firm matches. Not every row has a clone size; where given, it reads once, few, many or a size class.

>many|TRBD1|TRBV28|TRBJ1-1
TGTGCCAGCAACCCGGGACAGGGATTTGGAGCTTTCTTT
CASNPGQGFGAFF
>NA|TRBD2|TRBV5-1|TRBJ2-1
TGCGCCAGCAGCTTTAGCGGGGGGGCCCCCAATGAGCAGTTCTTC
CASSFSGGAPNEQFF
>many|TRBD2|TRBV12-3/TRBV12-4|TRBJ2-5
TGTGCCAGCAGGGGCGGGACTAGCTGGGAGACCCAGTACTTC
CASRGGTSWETQYF
>many|NA|TRBV5-1|TRBJ1-1
TGCGCCAGCAGCTTCAACAGTTGGAACACTGAAGCTTTCTTT
CASSFNSWNTEAFF
>many|NA|TRBV4-2|TRBJ2-3
TGTGCCAGCAGCCAAGTGCAGGCAGATACGCAGTATTTT
CASSQVQADTQYF
>many|NA|TRBV5-1|TRBJ2-5
TGCGCCAGCAGCTTCGGGGACCCTGGGCGTTTTGAGACCCAGTACTTC
CASSFGDPGRFETQYF
>few|TRBD1|TRBV10-1|TRBJ2-5
TGCGCCAGCAGTGATCGAGTGGGACAGGGAGAGACCCAGTACTTC
CASSDRVGQGETQYF
>many|TRBD1|TRBV20-1|TRBJ2-3
TGCAGTGCTAGCCGACCGGGACAGGGGAGGACAGATACGCAGTATTTT
CSASRPGQGRTDTQYF
>many|NA|TRBV7-8|TRBJ1-6
TGTGCCAGCAGCTTAGCCGGGACATTGAATTCACCCCTCCACTTT
CASSLAGTLNSPLHF
>NA|NA|TRBV2|TRBJ1-1
TGTGCCAGCAGTGAAGGGGCCAGAGGAGCTTTCTTT
CASSEGARGAFF
>many|NA|TRBV20-1|TRBJ1-1
TGCAGTGCTAGCCCTCAGGGGCCCACCGCCTTTGTCGCTTTCTTT
CSASPQGPTAFVAFF
>many|NA|TRBV30|TRBJ2-7
TGTGCCTGGAGCCGCAGCGAGGGGCAGTACTTC
CAWSRSEGQYF
>many|NA|TRBV3-1|TRBJ2-3
TGTGCCAGCAGTTCCAGCAACCCCGGACGGCTTGCTAGCACAGATACGCAGTATTTT
CASSSSNPGRLASTDTQYF
>many|NA|TRBV2|TRBJ1-1
TGTGCCACCGACCCGGGACAGAACACTGAAGCTTTCTTT
CATDPGQNTEAFF
>NA|NA|TRBV20-1|TRBJ2-2
TGCAGTGCCCAAGCCCACCAGAGGGAGACCGGGGAGCTGTTTTTT
CSAQAHQRETGELFF
>NA|NA|TRBV27|TRBJ2-7
TGTGCCAGCAGCTACCAGTTGCCCTACGAGCAGTACTTC
CASSYQLPYEQYF
>many|TRBD1|TRBV5-1|TRBJ2-3
TGCGCCAGCAGCCACCAGGGGGATGGCACAGATACGCAGTATTTT
CASSHQGDGTDTQYF
>NA|TRBD2|TRBV6-1|TRBJ2-1
TGTGCCAGCAGTGAAGCGGGGGCGGGGGGGCCTTTAGATGAGCAGTTCTTC
CASSEAGAGGPLDEQFF
>many|NA|TRBV28|TRBJ2-7
TGTGCCAGCAGTACCATCGGGCAAGGGTCCTACGAGCAGTACTTC
CASSTIGQGSYEQYF
>many|TRBD2|TRBV15|TRBJ2-1
TGTGCCACCAGCAGAGGCGGGGGAGGCTACAATGAGCAGTTCTTC
CATSRGGGGYNEQFF
>many|NA|TRBV10-2|TRBJ2-7
TGCGCCTCAACCCGTCAGGCGGGTTCCGAGCAGTACTTC
CASTRQAGSEQYF
>many|NA|TRBV4-1|TRBJ2-2
TGCGCCAGCAGCCGGTTGCCCCTGAACACCGGGGAGCTGTTTTTT
CASSRLPLNTGELFF
>many|NA|TRBV24-1|TRBJ1-1
TGTGCCACCAGTGAGGGGAACACTGAAGCTTTCTTT
CATSEGNTEAFF
>many|TRBD2|TRBV24-1|TRBJ2-3
TGTGCCACCGGGCGAGCGGGAGCTGGAGATACGCAGTATTTT
CATGRAGAGDTQYF
>many|TRBD2|TRBV12-3/TRBV12-4|TRBJ2-7
TGTGCCAGCAGCCCAGCCGGGAGGCTGGTCGAGCAGTACTTC
CASSPAGRLVEQYF
>NA|NA|TRBV28|TRBJ2-5
TGTGCCAGCAGCCCTCGGAGTAGCGGCCAAGAGACCCAGTACTTC
CASSPRSSGQETQYF
>NA|NA|TRBV7-6|TRBJ2-3
TGTGCCAGCAGCGCGGGATCTATCCGGGGCCCAGATACGCAGTATTTT
CASSAGSIRGPDTQYF
>many|TRBD1|TRBV12-3/TRBV12-4|TRBJ1-2
TGTGCCAGCGGGACAGGGAGTTATGGCTACACCTTC
CASGTGSYGYTF
>many|NA|TRBV15|TRBJ2-1
TGTGCCACCAGCAGTTTGAGAGGGTGGGCCAATGAGCAGTTCTTC
CATSSLRGWANEQFF